A single sample gave rise to the 27 T cell receptor beta chains below, sequenced in a study of blood T cells in healthy people across ages. Sample-barcoded 5' priming and a J-beta primer mix drove a second PCR of roughly 6 to 12 cycles. TCRdb called the 5' RACE reads again in MiXCR, with one record for every CDR3 protein. The sample contains hundreds of thousands of distinct CDR3 sequences, over 25% of which appear only once. The same data also contributed to another study, on T cells of mothers and their children.

The sequenced sample consisted of blood. The receptors here all came from a boy between 2 and 10 years old in good health.

The chain joins TRBV6-1 to TRBJ1-1; TRBD1 is a possible D gene (5 bases). The CDR3 has 14 amino acids. The V end lost 4 bases, the J end lost 1 base, and 10 bases lay between the germline ends. Germline V gene lookup returns CDR1 MNHNS and CDR2 SASEGT. CDR3 coding DNA: TGTGCCAGCAGTGGAACAGGAAGGAACACTGAAGCTTTCTTT. It translates to CASSGTGRNTEAFF.

This clonotype occurred a few times. The rearrangement links TRBV5-1 to TRBJ2-5; 13 bases match TRBD2. After removal of 2 bases from V and 1 base from J, the junction contained 2 bases not matched to a gene. From germline, CDR1 is SGHRS and CDR2 YFSETQ. The CDR3 runs 16 residues. For the CDR3, the DNA is TGCGCCAGCAGCTTCCGGACTAGCGGGGGCCAAGAGACCCAGTACTTC. It codes for CASSFRTSGGQETQYF.

V is TRBV5-1 and J is TRBJ2-7, with D possibly being TRBD2 (5 bases). V lost 2 bases and J 0 bases, leaving 12 bases between the germline ends. The CDR3 is 15 amino acids. Germline V gene data show CDR1 as SGHRS and CDR2 as YFSETQ. The CDR3 protein is CASSLTSGDSYEQYF. CDR3 in DNA: TGCGCCAGCAGCTTAACCAGCGGTGACTCCTACGAGCAGTACTTC.

This clonotype was seen a few times. J is TRBJ2-1 and V is TRBV12-5; the D gene is possibly TRBD2 (5 bases). The CDR3 consists of 16 residues. Trimming left V 0 bases short and J 2 bases short, with 11 bases between. Germline V lookup: CDR1 LGHNT, CDR2 FRNRAP. CDR3 loop: CASGLVLSAAYNEQFF. CDR3 in DNA: TGTGCTAGTGGTTTGGTACTTAGCGCGGCCTACAATGAGCAGTTCTTC.

The genes are TRBV5-1 and TRBJ2-2; 11 nucleotides align to TRBD1. Germline-derived CDR1 and CDR2 are SGHRS and YFSETQ. The CDR3 is 20 residues long. J lost 4 bases, V lost 1 base, and 15 bases had no gene match. For the CDR3, the DNA is TGCGCCAGCAGCTTGAGCGGGGTAGGACAGGGGGCACCGAGCACCGGGGAGCTGTTTTTT. Its protein product is CASSLSGVGQGAPSTGELFF.

The V call is TRBV7-9, the J call TRBJ2-6; D may correspond to TRBD1 or TRBD2 (5 bases each). Germline lookup yields CDR1 SEHNR and CDR2 FQNEAQ (reference sequence). This CDR3 region has 17 residues. Trimming took 4 bases from V and 2 from J, leaving 15 bases between them. CDR3 coding DNA: TGTGCCAGCAGCTCGACAGCAAGAGGGGCTGGGGCCAACGTCCTGACTTTC. Its translation: CASSSTARGAGANVLTF.

The sample holds a few counts of this clonotype. The chain is built from TRBV4-3 and TRBJ2-1, with 7 bases aligning to TRBD1. CDR1 is LGHNA, CDR2 YSLEER, per germline. This CDR3 spans 15 amino acids. V gave up 5 bases and J gave up 0 bases; unmatched junction bases: 4. DNA for the CDR3: TGCGCCAGCAGCTGGGACAGACACTCCTACAATGAGCAGTTCTTC. Its protein product is CASSWDRHSYNEQFF.

The chain carries TRBV12-3 or TRBV12-4 and TRBJ2-1, with 16 bases that match TRBD2. The CDR3 extends over 17 amino acids. V dropped 7 bases and J dropped 8; count of bases not matched to a gene: 11. CDR3 DNA: TGTGCCAGCACCCTGGGACTAGCGGGGGGGACCGGGGATGAGCAGTTCTTC. Translation: CASTLGLAGGTGDEQFF.

V is TRBV7-2 and J is TRBJ2-2, with D perhaps given as TRBD1 or TRBD2 (5 bases each). Germline assignment: CDR1 SGHTA and CDR2 FQGNSA. This CDR3 is built from 16 residues. Trimming removed 7 bases at V and 4 bases at J, with 19 bases between. The CDR3 spells CASTKPGLGSTGELFF. Written as DNA, the CDR3 is TGTGCCAGCACCAAACCGGGGCTAGGTAGCACCGGGGAGCTGTTTTTT.

The V gene is TRBV13, the J gene TRBJ2-5, with 7 bases identical to TRBD2. The closer fit of TRBJ2-1 to the DNA end suggests the J call may be wrong. The CDR3 has 14 amino acids. Germline values: CDR1 PRHDT, CDR2 FYEKMQ (reference sequence). CDR3 bases: TGTGCCAGCAGCTTAACCCGGGACTATAGTGAGCAGTTCTTC. Residues: CASSLTRDYSEQFF.

The chain has TRBV3-1 and TRBJ2-4; no reliable D call. CDR1 is LGHDT and CDR2 is YNNKEL in the germline V gene (reference sequence). This CDR3 is 13 amino acids long. Trimming left V 2 bases short and J 6 bases short, with 8 bases between. This CDR3 reads CASSQFPVNIQYF. The CDR3, as DNA: TGTGCCAGCAGCCAATTCCCCGTAAACATTCAGTACTTC.

This clonotype was seen a handful of times. The V call is TRBV7-2, the J call TRBJ2-5, with TRBD2 identical over 11 bases. The better agreement between TRBJ2-1 and the DNA end casts doubt on the J call. In germline, CDR1 is SGHTA, CDR2 FQGNSA. The CDR3 sequence is 15 residues long. Here the CDR3 reads CASSRGTSGYNEQFF. CDR3 in DNA: TGTGCCAGCAGCCGAGGGACTAGCGGATACAATGAGCAGTTCTTC.

The chain carries TRBV30 and TRBJ1-2; D unresolved. Germline CDR1 is GTSNPN and CDR2 is SVGIG (reference sequence). Trimming took off 3 bases at V and 0 bases at J, with 11 bases between the two ends. The CDR3 totals 14 residues. The DNA of the CDR3 is TGTGCCTGGAGGGAACCGAAAGCTAACTATGGCTACACCTTC. This sequence encodes CAWREPKANYGYTF.

This chain connects TRBV10-3 to TRBJ2-5; TRBD2 agrees at 8 bases. Looked up from germline, CDR1 is ENHRY and CDR2 is SYGVKD. This CDR3 is built from 15 residues. V was pared by 3 bases and J by 2 bases, with 5 bases of the junction left unmatched. CDR3 loop: CAISDPAGVQETQYF. The CDR3 DNA reads as TGTGCCATCAGTGACCCAGCGGGGGTTCAAGAGACCCAGTACTTC.

This clonotype was counted only a few times. V gene TRBV20-1 combines with J gene TRBJ2-1; TRBD2 aligns across 8 bases. After removal of 2 bases from V and 8 bases from J, the junction contained 8 bases not matched to a gene. This CDR3 is built from 14 residues. The germline gives CDR1 DFQATT, CDR2 SNEGSKA (reference sequence). The CDR3 region has the DNA TGCAGTGCTAGATCCCGGGGGGGGCTCGATGAGCAGTTCTTC. Its protein is CSARSRGGLDEQFF.

This chain connects TRBV3-1 to TRBJ1-1; 7 bases line up with TRBD1. Germline values: CDR1 LGHDT, CDR2 YNNKEL (reference sequence). Trimming took 4 bases from V and 5 from J; bases not matched to a gene: 4. This CDR3 has 13 residues. The CDR3 sequence is CASSPGTVTEAFF. The CDR3 bases are TGTGCCAGCAGCCCGGGGACAGTGACTGAAGCTTTCTTT.

This clonotype was counted between two and nine times. This sequence joins TRBV5-5 and TRBJ1-1, with D possibly being TRBD1 (5 bases). V gave up 3 bases and J gave up 0 bases, with 18 bases separating them. Germline CDR1 and CDR2: SGHKS and YYEKEE (reference sequence). The CDR3 spans 17 residues. The CDR3 nucleotides read TGTGCCAGCAGCTCGGACGAAGGCTGGGACTTGAACACTGAAGCTTTCTTT. Residues: CASSSDEGWDLNTEAFF.

This clonotype was observed a few times. V and J are TRBV2 and TRBJ1-6; 9 bases are a match to TRBD1. The ends lost 6 bases at V and 8 bases at J; junction bases unmatched: 11. The CDR3 spans 16 residues. Per germline, CDR1 SNHLY and CDR2 FYNNEI. This CDR3 is CASRSQGADVDSPLHF. CDR3 DNA sequence: TGTGCCAGCAGGTCACAGGGGGCAGATGTTGATTCACCCCTCCACTTT.

V and J are TRBV6-5 and TRBJ1-3; D ambiguous. Trimming removed 4 bases from V and 3 bases from J, with 7 bases in between. The germline V gene encodes CDR1 MNHEY and CDR2 SVGAGI. CDR3 size: 13 residues. The CDR3 DNA reads as TGTGCCAGCAGTTCCGACAATGGAAACACCATATATTTT. Its translation is CASSSDNGNTIYF.

This clonotype showed up just once. The V gene is TRBV20-1, the J gene TRBJ2-5; D gene unclear. V was shortened by 0 bases and J by 4 bases, with 12 bases between the two germline ends. Per germline, CDR1 DFQATT and CDR2 SNEGSKA (reference sequence). CDR3 length equals 14 residues. CDR3 nucleotides: TGCAGTGCTAGAGATCTGAGAGAAGGAGAGACCCAGTACTTC. It specifies CSARDLREGETQYF.

This sequence joins TRBV7-9 and TRBJ2-5; 9 nucleotides agree with TRBD1. This CDR3 region has 15 residues. The V and J ends lost 3 bases and 5 bases, in that order; junction bases with no gene match: 7. The germline CDR1 and CDR2 sequences are SEHNR and FQNEAQ (reference sequence). This chain's CDR3 is CASSLSQGALETQYF. The CDR3 DNA reads TGTGCCAGCAGCTTGTCACAGGGGGCGTTGGAGACCCAGTACTTC.

The gene calls are TRBV30 and TRBJ2-4; D call uncertain. The CDR3 length is 13 residues. Trimming took 6 bases from V and 2 from J, leaving 11 bases between them. Germline V gene sequence: CDR1 GTSNPN, CDR2 SVGIG (reference sequence). The CDR3 DNA follows: TGTGCCTGCCGTCCTGGAACCAAAAACATTCAGTACTTC. This sequence encodes CACRPGTKNIQYF.

J is TRBJ1-2 and V is TRBV18; 12 positions match TRBD1. The germline V gene has CDR1 KGHSH and CDR2 LQKENI. The CDR3 extends over 15 amino acids. V dropped 4 bases and J dropped 8; count of bases not matched to a gene: 8. CDR3 nucleotides: TGTGCCAGCTCACAAACCGGGACAGGGGGCGAGGGCTACACCTTC. Translation gives CASSQTGTGGEGYTF.

The chain uses TRBV7-9 and TRBJ1-2; 9 positions match TRBD1. This CDR3 comprises 16 residues. The V gene's germline CDR1 is SEHNR and CDR2 FQNEAQ (reference sequence). The V gene end was trimmed by 5 bases and the J gene end by 4 bases; junction bases not matched to a gene: 11. CDR3 residues: CASSPGGQGKLYGYTF. The CDR3 nucleotides are TGTGCCAGCAGCCCAGGAGGACAGGGGAAACTCTATGGCTACACCTTC. Full variable domain (missing parts from reference TRBV7-9 and TRBJ1-2): DTGVSQNPRHKITKRGQNVTFRCDPISEHNRLYWYRQTLGQGPEFLTYFQNEAQLEKSRLLSDRFSAERPKGSFSTLEIQRTEQGDSAMYLCASSPGGQGKLYGYTFGSGTRLTVV.

The genes are TRBV10-3 and TRBJ2-5; 7 positions agree with TRBD2. Near its end, the DNA agrees better with TRBJ2-7, so the J call may be wrong. Germline-derived CDR1 and CDR2 are ENHRY and SYGVKD. This CDR3 region has 15 residues. The CDR3 coding sequence is TGTGCCATCAGGGGAGGGGCTTTGGGTTCCTACGAGCAGTACTTC. This sequence encodes CAIRGGALGSYEQYF.

There are a few counts of this clonotype. V and J are TRBV20-1 and TRBJ2-5, with 7 bases matching TRBD2. J gave up 2 bases and V 2 bases, and 2 bases lay outside the gene matches. This CDR3 has 13 residues. Germline assignment: CDR1 DFQATT and CDR2 SNEGSKA (reference sequence). The DNA for the CDR3 is TGCAGTGCTAGACGGGACTATCAAGAGACCCAGTACTTC. Amino acids: CSARRDYQETQYF.

The chain uses TRBV9 and TRBJ2-1, with D unresolved. V gave up 4 bases and J gave up 0 bases, with 14 bases separating them. CDR3 length equals 16 residues. Per the germline V gene, CDR1 is SGDLS and CDR2 is YYNGEE. The CDR3 loop reads CASSLGSVYSYNEQFF. For the CDR3, the DNA is TGTGCCAGCAGCCTGGGCTCCGTCTACTCCTACAATGAGCAGTTCTTC.